This T cell receptor beta chain was documented in a study of T cell repertoires in cytomegalovirus infection. About the study: HLA-B-restricted CMV epitopes that are well studied, plus recently identified HLA-C-restricted ones, were used by the study. CMV infection together with matching HLA type was indicated by public TCR beta signatures.

In germline, CDR1 is MGHRA, CDR2 YSYEKL. Trimming took 0 bases from V and 2 from J, leaving 3 bases between them. There are 13 residues in the CDR3. General study results and limits: It was HLA-C-restricted CMV-specific TCR beta clonotypes that dominated the response ex vivo. Individuals carrying CMV plus the relevant HLA were identified by cumulative frequency of public TCR beta families.

This clonotype was seen only once. Its antigen is currently unknown. MiXCR, applied by TCRdb to the reads, yields one record per CDR3 protein. The repertoire holds 100,000 or so distinct CDR3 sequences, with less than 55% as singletons. Material: CD8+ T cells from cultured PBMCs, obtained from culture after CMV antigen stimulation. The V call is TRBV4-1, the J call TRBJ2-3; the D is unclear. The TCR was taken from a human donor in good health (CMV status not recorded). Some clones in this sample may be carry-over from other donors' samples. The CDR3 here is CASSQDPTDTQYF. The CDR3 DNA follows: TGCGCCAGCAGCCAAGATCCCACAGATACGCAGTATTTT.